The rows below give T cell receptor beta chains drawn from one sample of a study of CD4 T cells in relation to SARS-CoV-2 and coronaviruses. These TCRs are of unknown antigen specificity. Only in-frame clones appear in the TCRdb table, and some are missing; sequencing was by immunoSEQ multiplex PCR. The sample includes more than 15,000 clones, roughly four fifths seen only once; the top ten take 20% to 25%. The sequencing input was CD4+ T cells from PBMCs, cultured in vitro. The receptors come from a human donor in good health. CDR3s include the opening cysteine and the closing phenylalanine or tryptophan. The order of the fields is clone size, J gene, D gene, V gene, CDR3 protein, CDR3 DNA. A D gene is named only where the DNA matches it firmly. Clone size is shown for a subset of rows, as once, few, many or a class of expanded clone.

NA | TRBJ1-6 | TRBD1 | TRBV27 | CASRTGLSGNSPLHF | TGTGCCAGCCGGACAGGGTTGTCCGGTAATTCACCCCTCCACTTT
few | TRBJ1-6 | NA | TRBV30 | CAWRAFNSPLHF | TGTGCCTGGAGGGCCTTCAATTCACCCCTCCACTTT
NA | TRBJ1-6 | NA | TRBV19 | CASSEVANSPLHF | TGTGCCAGTAGTGAGGTTGCGAATTCACCCCTCCACTTT
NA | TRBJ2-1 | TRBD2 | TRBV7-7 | CASSLERGAPYNEQFF | TGTGCTAGCAGCTTAGAGCGGGGTGCCCCCTACAATGAGCAGTTCTTC
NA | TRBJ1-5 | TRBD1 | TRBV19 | CASSENRGGQPQHF | TGTGCCAGTAGTGAAAACAGGGGGGGTCAGCCCCAGCATTTT
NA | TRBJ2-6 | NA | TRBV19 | CASSITGVGKSGANVLTF | TGTGCCAGTAGTATAACAGGAGTAGGGAAATCTGGGGCCAACGTCCTGACTTTC
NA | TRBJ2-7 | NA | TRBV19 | CASSLQGGDYEQYF | TGTGCCAGTAGCCTACAGGGGGGGGACTACGAGCAGTACTTC
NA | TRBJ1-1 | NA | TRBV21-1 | CASSKETGTLNTEAFF | TGTGCCAGCAGCAAGGAAACCGGGACACTAAACACTGAAGCTTTCTTT
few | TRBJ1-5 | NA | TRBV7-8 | CASSLIRGTPISNQPQHF | TGTGCCAGCAGCTTAATCAGGGGCACCCCAATTAGCAATCAGCCCCAGCATTTT
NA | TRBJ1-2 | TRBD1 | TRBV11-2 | CASSPDRGYGYTF | TGTGCCAGCAGCCCAGACAGGGGCTATGGCTACACCTTC
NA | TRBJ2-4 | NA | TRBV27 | CASSSGQYF | TGTGCCAGCAGTTCAGGCCAGTACTTC
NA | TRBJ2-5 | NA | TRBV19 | CASSALTRNQETQYF | TGTGCCAGCAGTGCCCTGACTAGGAACCAAGAGACCCAGTACTTC
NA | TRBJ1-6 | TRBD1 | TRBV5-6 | CASSSDRGSSPLHF | TGTGCCAGCAGCTCGGACAGGGGAAGTTCACCCCTCCACTTT
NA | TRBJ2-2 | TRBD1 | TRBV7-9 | CASSGWGQGATGELFF | TGTGCCAGCAGCGGCTGGGGACAGGGGGCGACCGGGGAGCTGTTTTTT
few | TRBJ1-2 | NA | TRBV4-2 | CASSQEGQINYGYTF | TGTGCCAGCAGCCAAGAAGGGCAGATTAACTATGGCTACACCTTC
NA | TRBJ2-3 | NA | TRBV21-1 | CASREPADTQYF | TGTGCCAGCAGGGAGCCGGCAGATACGCAGTATTTT
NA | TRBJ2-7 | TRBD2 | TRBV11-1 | CASSPRTSGPSEQYF | TGTGCCAGCAGCCCAAGGACTAGCGGGCCGTCCGAGCAGTACTTC
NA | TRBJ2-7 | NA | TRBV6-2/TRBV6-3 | CASSRNDRGYEQYF | TGTGCCAGCAGTCGAAACGACCGGGGCTACGAGCAGTACTTC
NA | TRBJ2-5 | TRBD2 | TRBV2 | CASSTSTSGSSQETQYF | TGTGCCAGCTCCACTAGCACTAGCGGGAGTTCCCAAGAGACCCAGTACTTC
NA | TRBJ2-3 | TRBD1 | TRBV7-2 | CASSPGQSTDTQYF | TGTGCCAGCAGCCCGGGACAGAGCACAGATACGCAGTATTTT
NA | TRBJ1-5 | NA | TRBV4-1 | CASSQGGRGRSNQPQHF | TGCGCCAGCAGCCAAGGGGGGCGGGGCCGGTCAAATCAGCCCCAGCATTTT
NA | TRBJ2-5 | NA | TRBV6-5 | CASRQELGTQYF | TGTGCCAGCAGGCAGGAACTGGGGACCCAGTACTTC
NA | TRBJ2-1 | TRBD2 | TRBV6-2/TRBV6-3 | CASSYLLLAGAGVVSYNEQFF | TGTGCCAGCAGTTACTTGTTGCTAGCGGGAGCTGGAGTGGTCTCCTACAATGAGCAGTTCTTC
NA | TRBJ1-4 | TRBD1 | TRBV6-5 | CASRRNRGGEKLFF | TGTGCCAGCAGGAGGAACAGGGGTGGGGAAAAACTGTTTTTT
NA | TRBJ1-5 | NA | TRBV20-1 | CSAPTASAQHF | TGCAGTGCCCCAACGGCGTCGGCCCAGCATTTT
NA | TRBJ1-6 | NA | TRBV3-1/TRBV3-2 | CASSHSKTGPGVGSPLHF | TGTGCCAGCAGCCATAGTAAGACAGGACCGGGAGTGGGTTCACCCCTCCACTTT
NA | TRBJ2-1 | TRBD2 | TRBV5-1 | CASSWGLAGGDEQFF | TGCGCCAGCAGCTGGGGACTAGCGGGGGGGGATGAGCAGTTCTTC
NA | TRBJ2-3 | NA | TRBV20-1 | CSATERDTQYF | TGCAGTGCCACAGAGAGGGATACGCAGTATTTT
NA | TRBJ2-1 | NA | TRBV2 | CASGVTSNEQFF | TGTGCCAGTGGGGTGACTAGTAATGAGCAGTTCTTC
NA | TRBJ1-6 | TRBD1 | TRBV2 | CASSGYRGNSPLHF | TGTGCCAGCAGTGGATACAGGGGTAATTCACCCCTCCACTTT
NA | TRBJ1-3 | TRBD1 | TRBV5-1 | CASSIHTGGGGNTIYF | TGCGCCAGCAGCATCCACACAGGGGGCGGTGGAAACACCATATATTTT
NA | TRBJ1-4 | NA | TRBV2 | CASRELASNEKLFF | TGTGCCAGCAGGGAGTTAGCGTCTAATGAAAAACTGTTTTTT
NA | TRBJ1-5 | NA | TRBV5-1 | CASSDDWNQPQHF | TGCGCCAGCAGCGACGACTGGAATCAGCCCCAGCATTTT
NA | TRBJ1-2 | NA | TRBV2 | CASSEGRKFYGYTF | TGTGCCAGCAGTGAGGGCAGGAAATTCTATGGCTACACCTTC
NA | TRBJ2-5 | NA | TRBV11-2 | CASSLIGIPETQYF | TGTGCCAGCAGCTTGATTGGCATCCCGGAGACCCAGTACTTC
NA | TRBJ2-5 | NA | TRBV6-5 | CASSYSQGETQYF | TGTGCCAGCAGTTACTCGCAGGGAGAGACCCAGTACTTC
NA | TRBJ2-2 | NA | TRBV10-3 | CASSGGVANTGELFF | TGTGCCAGCAGCGGTGGAGTCGCGAACACCGGGGAGCTGTTTTTT
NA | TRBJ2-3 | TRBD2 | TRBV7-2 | CASSSTSGSGTDTQYF | TGTGCCAGCAGCTCGACTAGCGGGAGCGGCACAGATACGCAGTATTTT
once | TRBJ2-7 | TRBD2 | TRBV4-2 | CASSQERGLAIYEQYF | TGTGCCAGCAGCCAAGAGAGGGGACTAGCGATTTACGAGCAGTACTTC
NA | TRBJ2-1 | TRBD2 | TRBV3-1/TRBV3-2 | CASSSGSGRGYNEQFF | TGTGCCAGCAGCTCCGGGAGCGGGAGGGGTTACAATGAGCAGTTCTTC
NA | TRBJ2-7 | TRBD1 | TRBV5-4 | CASSRDRGPPMEGDF | TGTGCCAGCAGCCGGGACAGGGGACCCCCAATGGAGGGGGACTTC
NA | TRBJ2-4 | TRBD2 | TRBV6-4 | CASSVAAGDIQYF | TGTGCCAGCAGTGTAGCAGCGGGAGACATTCAGTACTTC
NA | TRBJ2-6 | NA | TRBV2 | CASSSSSGANVLTF | TGTGCCAGCAGCAGCAGCTCTGGGGCCAACGTCCTGACTTTC
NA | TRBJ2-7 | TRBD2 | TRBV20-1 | CSASGLAGIEQYF | TGCAGTGCTAGTGGGCTAGCGGGGATTGAGCAGTACTTC
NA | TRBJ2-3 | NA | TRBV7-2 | CASSSSTGTDTQYF | TGTGCCAGCAGCTCTAGTACGGGCACAGATACGCAGTATTTT
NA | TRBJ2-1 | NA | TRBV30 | CAWSVLTYNEQFF | TGTGCCTGGAGTGTACTTACGTACAATGAGCAGTTCTTC
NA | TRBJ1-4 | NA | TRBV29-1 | CSVAMDSEKLFF | TGCAGCGTTGCTATGGACAGTGAAAAACTGTTTTTT
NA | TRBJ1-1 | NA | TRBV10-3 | CAIRGDGWGSGAFF | TGTGCCATCAGGGGGGACGGATGGGGGTCAGGGGCTTTCTTT
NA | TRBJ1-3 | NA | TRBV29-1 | CSVMKAGGNTIYF | TGCAGCGTTATGAAGGCAGGGGGAAACACCATATATTTT
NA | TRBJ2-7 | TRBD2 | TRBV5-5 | CASSWERDGTYEQYF | TGTGCCAGCAGCTGGGAGCGGGACGGGACCTACGAGCAGTACTTC
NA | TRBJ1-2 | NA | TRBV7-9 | CASSLGLTNYGYTF | TGTGCCAGCAGCTTAGGGCTCACTAACTATGGCTACACCTTC
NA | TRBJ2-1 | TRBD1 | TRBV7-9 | CASSSSGTEGYNEQFF | TGTGCCAGCAGCAGCTCCGGGACAGAGGGGTACAATGAGCAGTTCTTC
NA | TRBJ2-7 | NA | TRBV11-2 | CASSLEVGGPYEQYF | TGTGCCAGCAGCTTAGAGGTGGGGGGGCCCTACGAGCAGTACTTC
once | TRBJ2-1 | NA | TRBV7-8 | CASRGAGPSNEQFF | TGTGCCAGCAGGGGAGCGGGCCCATCGAATGAGCAGTTCTTC
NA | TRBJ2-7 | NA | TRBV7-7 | CASSWGGYEQYF | TGTGCCAGCAGCTGGGGAGGCTACGAGCAGTACTTC
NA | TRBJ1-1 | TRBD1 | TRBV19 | CASSMTGRENTEAFF | TGTGCCAGTAGTATGACAGGGAGGGAGAACACTGAAGCTTTCTTT
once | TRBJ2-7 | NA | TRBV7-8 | CASSRTPSYEQYF | TGTGCCAGCAGTCGCACACCGTCCTACGAGCAGTACTTC
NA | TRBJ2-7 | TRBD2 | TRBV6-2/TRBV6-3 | CASSYAGGIQYF | TGTGCCAGCAGTTACGCCGGGGGGATTCAGTACTTC
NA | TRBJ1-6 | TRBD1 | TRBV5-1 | CASSLGRDRAYNSPLHF | TGCGCCAGCAGCTTGGGAAGGGACAGGGCTTATAATTCACCCCTCCACTTT
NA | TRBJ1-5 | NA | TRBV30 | CAWSLGSGGGQPQHF | TGTGCCTGGAGTTTAGGGAGTGGGGGGGGACAGCCCCAGCATTTT